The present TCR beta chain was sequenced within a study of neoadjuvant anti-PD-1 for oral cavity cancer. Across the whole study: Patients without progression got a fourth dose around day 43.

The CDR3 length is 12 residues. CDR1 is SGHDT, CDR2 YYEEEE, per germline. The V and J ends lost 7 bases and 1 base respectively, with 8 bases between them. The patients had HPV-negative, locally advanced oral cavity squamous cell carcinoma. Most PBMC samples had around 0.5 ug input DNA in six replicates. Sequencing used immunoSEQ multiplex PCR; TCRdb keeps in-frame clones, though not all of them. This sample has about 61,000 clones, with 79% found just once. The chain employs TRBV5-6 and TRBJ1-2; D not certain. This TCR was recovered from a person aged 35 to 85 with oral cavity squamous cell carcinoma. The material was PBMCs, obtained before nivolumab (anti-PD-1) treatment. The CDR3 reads CASGSINYGYTF. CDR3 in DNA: TGTGCCAGCGGGAGTATTAACTATGGCTACACCTTC.